The 20 T cell receptor beta chains in this list originate from one sample, sequenced in a study of naive and memory T cell subsets. The beta constant-region primer was an equimolar mix of two oligonucleotides covering TRBC1 and TRBC2. The ligated cDNA underwent four PCR rounds using SP2 and nested alpha and beta constant-region primers. In TCRdb, the UMI-ligation and nested PCR reads were re-called with MiXCR into one record per CDR3 protein. The table records under 35,000 distinct CDR3 sequences, approximately 18% of them present only once. The sample comprised effector memory CD4+ T cells from blood. Subset noted: effector memory, CD45RA- CD27-. These receptors were taken from a human donor in good health.

This clonotype turned up a few times. The chain has TRBV28 and TRBJ1-1; D not resolved. This CDR3 has 12 amino acids. The V gene lost 8 bases and the J gene lost 0 bases, with 7 bases spanning the gap. Germline CDR1 reads MDHEN; CDR2 reads SYDVKM. The CDR3 sequence: CASLRVNTEAFF. CDR3 nucleotide sequence: TGTGCCAGCTTGCGGGTGAACACTGAAGCTTTCTTT.

The table lists this clonotype with many counts. V usage is TRBV10-2 and J usage is TRBJ1-1, with a weak D call TRBD1 (5 bases). This CDR3 has 12 amino acids. Germline CDR1 and CDR2: WSHSY and SAAADI. Trimming took off 4 bases at V and 10 bases at J, with 13 bases between the two ends. The CDR3 DNA reads as TGCGCCAGCAGTGCCCTGGGGACGGTAGCTTTCTTT. Its translation: CASSALGTVAFF.

This clonotype was counted ten times or more. The rearrangement uses TRBV12-3 or TRBV12-4 and TRBJ1-1; D is undetermined. The CDR3 loop spans 14 amino acids. Trimming took 6 bases from V and 0 from J, leaving 11 bases between them. The DNA for the CDR3 is TGTGCCAGCAGCCGCCACAGCATGAACACTGAAGCTTTCTTT. Amino acids: CASSRHSMNTEAFF.

The CDR3 spells CASSQGVTNQPQHF. The CDR3 coding sequence is TGTGCCAGCAGCCAGGGGGTTACCAATCAGCCCCAGCATTTT. The V call is TRBV3-1, the J call TRBJ1-5; TRBD1 is a possible D gene (5 bases). V lost 3 bases and J lost 3, with 9 bases in between. The germline V gene has CDR1 LGHDT and CDR2 YNNKEL (reference sequence). The CDR3 consists of 14 residues. Drawing the rest from reference TRBV3-1 and TRBJ1-5, the complete variable domain is DTAVSQTPKYLVTQMGNDKSIKCEQNLGHDTMYWYKQDSKKFLKIMFSYNNKELIINETVPNRFSPKSPDKAHLNLHINSLELGDSAVYFCASSQGVTNQPQHFGDGTRLSIL.

The rearrangement joins TRBV20-1 to TRBJ2-7; D uncertain. The CDR3 runs 13 residues. The V end was cut by 0 bases, the J end by 6 bases, with 12 bases between. Germline-derived CDR1 and CDR2 are DFQATT and SNEGSKA (reference sequence). CDR3 region: CSAREGSYGEQYF. Here the CDR3 DNA reads TGCAGTGCTAGAGAAGGTAGCTACGGCGAGCAGTACTTC.

J is TRBJ1-2 and V is TRBV19; weak D call: TRBD1 (5 bases). CDR1 and CDR2 from the germline V gene are LNHDA and SQIVND (reference sequence). The CDR3 covers 17 residues. V lost 0 bases and J lost 4, with 18 bases in between. Written as DNA, the CDR3 is TGTGCCAGTAGTATAGATCGGGACGCCACTCGGGTCTATGGCTACACCTTC. The encoded protein is CASSIDRDATRVYGYTF.

The sample holds many counts of this clonotype. The rearrangement uses TRBV20-1 and TRBJ2-3, with D maybe TRBD2 (5 bases). This CDR3 is 12 amino acids long. Germline assignment: CDR1 DFQATT and CDR2 SNEGSKA (reference sequence). V was trimmed by 5 bases and J by 2 bases, leaving 8 bases between them. The CDR3 here is CSALLVTDTQYF. The CDR3 coding sequence is TGCAGTGCTCTACTAGTCACAGATACGCAGTATTTT.

This clonotype was found many times. V gene TRBV19 combines with J gene TRBJ2-5, with D possibly matching TRBD2 (5 bases). V gave up 2 bases and J gave up 0 bases, with 7 bases separating them. The germline V gene has CDR1 LNHDA and CDR2 SQIVND (reference sequence). The CDR3 is 14 residues long. The CDR3 bases are TGTGCCAGTAGTATAATCGGGGACCAAGAGACCCAGTACTTC. It codes for CASSIIGDQETQYF.

This clonotype was observed a handful of times. The rearrangement joins TRBV14 to TRBJ1-1; TRBD1 agrees at 7 bases. There are 16 residues in the CDR3. CDR1 SGHDN and CDR2 FVKESK come from the germline V gene. Losses at the gene ends were 0 bases for V and 0 bases for J; bases not matched to a gene: 4. CDR3 nucleotides: TGTGCCAGCAGCCAAGATATCGGGACAGTGAACACTGAAGCTTTCTTT. Amino acid sequence: CASSQDIGTVNTEAFF.

A few counts support this clonotype. The chain has TRBV18 and TRBJ1-1; D not certain. Trimming left V 0 bases short and J 5 bases short, with 13 bases between. CDR1 and CDR2 (germline): KGHSH, LQKENI. The CDR3 covers 15 residues. For the CDR3, the DNA is TGTGCCAGCTCACCACCGGCGGGAAAACGGACTGAAGCTTTCTTT. Its translation: CASSPPAGKRTEAFF. The full variable domain, with the rest looked up from reference TRBV18 and TRBJ1-1, is NAGVMQNPRHLVRRRGQEARLRCSPMKGHSHVYWYRQLPEEGLKFMVYLQKENIIDESGMPKERFSAEFPKEGPSILRIQQVVRGDSAAYFCASSPPAGKRTEAFFGQGTRLTVV.

This clonotype was seen many times. V gene TRBV20-1 combines with J gene TRBJ1-5; possible D gene TRBD1, 6 bases. Deletions cut 5 bases from V and 5 bases from J, with 13 bases between. The CDR3 runs 13 residues. CDR1 is DFQATT and CDR2 is SNEGSKA in the germline V gene (reference sequence). The CDR3 nucleotides are TGCAGTGCTCCGGACAGCCAAGATCAGCCCCAGCATTTT. It encodes CSAPDSQDQPQHF.

This clonotype was found a few times. This sequence joins TRBV27 and TRBJ2-1; D might be TRBD1 (6 bases). This CDR3 has 11 residues. Germline values: CDR1 MNHEY, CDR2 SMNVEV (reference sequence). V was shortened by 3 bases and J by 13 bases, with 10 bases between the two germline ends. In DNA, the CDR3 is TGTGCCAGCAGTTTCGGACAGTCCCAGTTCTTC. This codes for CASSFGQSQFF.

This chain connects TRBV5-1 to TRBJ2-1; TRBD2 is a possible D gene (6 bases). This CDR3 has 18 amino acids. Trimming took 0 bases from V and 1 from J, leaving 17 bases between them. CDR1 is SGHRS, CDR2 YFSETQ, per germline. DNA for the CDR3: TGCGCCAGCAGCTTGGAATGGCGGGGCGTTTCATCCTACAATGAGCAGTTCTTC. It specifies CASSLEWRGVSSYNEQFF. Full variable domain (missing parts from reference TRBV5-1 and TRBJ2-1): KAGVTQTPRYLIKTRGQQVTLSCSPISGHRSVSWYQQTPGQGLQFLFEYFSETQRNKGNFPGRFSGRQFSNSRSEMNVSTLELGDSALYLCASSLEWRGVSSYNEQFFGPGTRLTVL.

This clonotype is judged medium-sized. V is TRBV5-6 and J is TRBJ2-3; 11 nucleotides agree with TRBD1. Germline CDR1 and CDR2: SGHDT and YYEEEE. The CDR3 extends over 18 amino acids. The V gene end was trimmed by 6 bases and the J gene end by 5 bases; junction bases not matched to a gene: 17. CDR3 loop: CASTRFGYTGTGGDTQYF. CDR3 sequence (DNA): TGTGCCAGCACCCGTTTTGGTTACACCGGGACAGGGGGAGATACGCAGTATTTT.

This clonotype was seen many times. The V gene is TRBV6-2 or TRBV6-3, the J gene TRBJ1-6; D unclear. Trimming cost V 6 bases and J 7 bases, with 16 bases left between them. Germline V CDR1 and CDR2: MNHEY, SVGEGT. The CDR3 extends over 15 amino acids. The CDR3 bases are TGTGCCAGCAGGGCGGGGTCCGCTTGGAATTCACCCCTCCACTTT. Amino acids: CASRAGSAWNSPLHF.

The chain combines TRBV20-1 with TRBJ2-3, with TRBD1 matching 7 bases. The CDR3 consists of 13 residues. Trimming took 8 bases from V and 3 from J; bases not matched to a gene: 8. The germline V gene encodes CDR1 DFQATT and CDR2 SNEGSKA (reference sequence). DNA of the CDR3: TGCAGTTTCAGACAGGGAGAGACAGATACGCAGTATTTT. Translation: CSFRQGETDTQYF.

In this sample, this clonotype turned up a few times. The chain is built from TRBV28 and TRBJ1-6; 7 nucleotides agree with TRBD1. The germline V gene has CDR1 MDHEN and CDR2 SYDVKM. J gave up 7 bases and V 4 bases, and 10 bases lay outside the gene matches. The CDR3 sequence is 16 residues long. The chain's CDR3 is CASSSPQGIRNSPLHF. The DNA for the CDR3 is TGTGCCAGCAGTTCGCCACAGGGGATTAGGAATTCACCCCTCCACTTT.

This rearrangement joins TRBV5-1 to TRBJ2-1; 9 positions agree with TRBD2. This CDR3 spans 16 amino acids. V shed 0 bases and J 9 bases; nucleotides not matched to a gene: 10. Germline V gives CDR1 SGHRS, CDR2 YFSETQ. CDR3 in amino acids: CASSLVVSGRHTEQFF. Here the CDR3 DNA reads TGCGCCAGCAGCTTGGTAGTTAGCGGGAGACACACTGAGCAGTTCTTC.

This clonotype has ten or more counts. The chain joins TRBV2 to TRBJ2-3, with D hard to call. Germline V lookup: CDR1 SNHLY, CDR2 FYNNEI. Trimming took 7 bases from V and 2 from J, leaving 10 bases between them. This CDR3 contains 13 residues. DNA of the CDR3: TGTGCCAGCATGGAGACCTACACAGATACGCAGTATTTT. It translates to CASMETYTDTQYF.

The rearrangement links TRBV5-1 to TRBJ2-7; possible D gene TRBD2, 6 bases. V dropped 0 bases and J dropped 6 bases, with 16 bases sitting between them. The CDR3 loop spans 15 amino acids. Germline V CDR1 and CDR2: SGHRS, YFSETQ. The CDR3 here is CASSLAAVGGFEQYF. For the CDR3, the DNA is TGCGCCAGCAGCTTGGCGGCCGTTGGGGGGTTCGAGCAGTACTTC.